This is a list of T cell receptor beta chains from one sample in a study of low-dose radiotherapy and immunotherapy resistance in tumors. TCRdb redid the calling of the reads with MiXCR, one entry per CDR3 protein. The sample contains approximately 84,000 distinct CDR3 sequences, roughly 19% of which appear only once. Material: PBMCs, obtained before treatment. These receptor sequences come from a male donor with prostate cancer. The CDR3 runs from the conserved cysteine through the conserved F or W. The D gene is left open where the match is weak. Rows may omit the clone size; those that give it use once, few, many or a size class.

V	size	D	J	DNA	CDR3
TRBV3-1	.	TRBD2	TRBJ2-5	TGTGCCAGCACCCGAGCGAGGGGACTAGCGGGGGGACCCCAAGAGACCCAGTACTTC	CASTRARGLAGGPQETQYF
TRBV7-9	many	TRBD1	TRBJ1-4	TGTGCCAGCTGCTTTAACGCAGGGGGCAGTGAAAAACTGTTTTTT	CASCFNAGGSEKLFF
TRBV30	many	TRBD1	TRBJ1-2	TGTGCCTGGAGTGTCCCGACAGGGAGCTACACCTTC	CAWSVPTGSYTF
TRBV7-8	many	TRBD1	TRBJ2-7	TGTGCCAGCAGCCCTACCGGGACAGGGGTGGGGGAGCAGTACTTC	CASSPTGTGVGEQYF
TRBV5-1	few	TRBD2	TRBJ2-5	TGCGCCAGCAGCCCAGGACTAGATGTGGATATAAAGACCCAGTACTTC	CASSPGLDVDIKTQYF
TRBV7-2	many	.	TRBJ2-7	TGTGCCAGCATCCTCGGGACGGAGACCTACGAGCAGTACTTC	CASILGTETYEQYF
TRBV10-1	many	.	TRBJ2-2	TGCGCCAGCAGTGATCAGGGGAACACCGGGGAGCTGTTTTTT	CASSDQGNTGELFF
TRBV12-3/TRBV12-4	.	TRBD1	TRBJ2-1	TGTGCCAGCAGCACGACAGGGGGCTTCGGCGATGAGCAGTTCTTC	CASSTTGGFGDEQFF
TRBV24-1	many	.	TRBJ2-3	TGTGCCACCAGTGGGGACTCCAACACAGATACGCAGTATTTT	CATSGDSNTDTQYF
TRBV20-1	many	TRBD2	TRBJ2-7	TGCAGTGCTAGAGTGAGGACTAGCGCGACCACCTACGAGCAGTACTTC	CSARVRTSATTYEQYF
TRBV18	many	TRBD1	TRBJ2-1	TGTGCCAGCTCACTCGGACAGGATGATGAGCAGTTCTTC	CASSLGQDDEQFF
TRBV9	many	.	TRBJ1-5	TGTGCCAGCATCGAAACGGGATGGAGCAATCAGCCCCAGCATTTT	CASIETGWSNQPQHF
TRBV20-1	many	.	TRBJ1-6	TGCAGTGCTAGTTTGGCACAGGAGCATTCACCCCTCCACTTT	CSASLAQEHSPLHF
TRBV24-1	.	TRBD2	TRBJ2-1	TGTGCCACCAGTGACCCACTCCCGGGACTAGCGGGAGGGTCCTACAATGAGCAGTTCTTC	CATSDPLPGLAGGSYNEQFF
TRBV3-1	many	.	TRBJ2-5	TGTGCCAGCGGTCTAGAGCAAGAGACCCAGTACTTC	CASGLEQETQYF
TRBV3-1	many	.	TRBJ1-5	TGTGCCAGCAGCCACATTGATCAGCCCCAGCATTTT	CASSHIDQPQHF
TRBV7-9	many	.	TRBJ2-1	TGTGCCAGCAGCCCGTTGGTCGGACAGTTGGCCTACAATGAGCAGTTCTTC	CASSPLVGQLAYNEQFF
TRBV7-9	many	TRBD1	TRBJ2-1	TGTGCCAGCAGCTTACGTGACAGGGGAGTTGAGCAGTTCTTC	CASSLRDRGVEQFF
TRBV5-3	many	.	TRBJ2-7	TGTGCCAGCAGCTCCAGACCCTTAAACTACGAGCAGTACTTC	CASSSRPLNYEQYF